The 19 T cell receptor beta chains below come from one sample, sequenced in a study of blood T cells in healthy people across ages. A J-beta primer mix and a sample-barcoded 5' primer were used in a second PCR of roughly 6 to 12 cycles. Using its own MiXCR run on the 5' RACE reads, TCRdb lists one record per CDR3 protein. The profile shows around 690,000 distinct CDR3 sequences, about 54% of them singletons. Material for sequencing was blood. The receptors were gathered from a man aged 55 to 70 in good health.

V gene TRBV4-1 combines with J gene TRBJ2-1; D may be TRBD2 (6 bases). The germline gives CDR1 MGHRA, CDR2 YSYEKL. This CDR3 contains 16 residues. The V end lost 4 bases, the J end lost 2 bases, and 15 bases lay between the germline ends. The CDR3 protein is CASSPWPGEPYNEQFF. The CDR3 DNA reads as TGCGCCAGCAGCCCCTGGCCGGGAGAGCCCTACAATGAGCAGTTCTTC.

This chain uses TRBV24-1 with TRBJ1-2; TRBD1 might be the D (6 bases). Germline V gene data show CDR1 as KGHDR and CDR2 as SFDVKD. The CDR3 contains 11 residues. The V gene lost 8 bases and the J gene lost 7 bases, with 10 bases spanning the gap. CDR3 amino acids: CATNGGFGYTF. The CDR3 DNA sequence: TGTGCCACCAACGGGGGCTTTGGCTACACCTTC.

In its sample, this clonotype was seen once. CDR3 sequence: CSARDTGSGRTADEQFF. In DNA form, the CDR3 reads TGCAGTGCTAGAGATACCGGTAGCGGGAGGACCGCTGATGAGCAGTTCTTC. This rearrangement joins TRBV20-1 to TRBJ2-1; TRBD2 agrees at 10 bases. V lost 0 bases, J lost 8 bases, and 13 bases stayed unmatched. The CDR3 totals 17 residues. The germline CDR1 and CDR2 sequences are DFQATT and SNEGSKA (reference sequence).

The chain employs TRBV4-1 and TRBJ1-1; 8 bases align to TRBD1. This CDR3 has 15 amino acids. Losses at the gene ends were 3 bases for V and 4 bases for J; bases not matched to a gene: 7. Germline CDR1 MGHRA, CDR2 YSYEKL. DNA for the CDR3: TGCGCCAGCAGCCAGGATTCGGACAGGGCCACTGAAGCTTTCTTT. Its protein is CASSQDSDRATEAFF.

In its sample, this clonotype was seen many times. The V gene is TRBV25-1, the J gene TRBJ1-4; 7 nucleotides line up with TRBD1. Germline CDR1 reads MGHDK; CDR2 reads SYGVNS. The CDR3 totals 13 residues. The trim removed 4 bases at V and 14 bases at J, leaving 10 bases unmatched. This CDR3 reads CASSGTGMKTLFF. CDR3 DNA sequence: TGTGCCAGCAGTGGGACAGGAATGAAAACTCTGTTTTTT.

The chain links TRBV9 to TRBJ2-5; 9 bases are a match to TRBD1. V gave up 3 bases and J gave up 7 bases; unmatched junction bases: 10. Germline CDR1 SGDLS, CDR2 YYNGEE. The CDR3 is made up of 15 amino acids. Here the CDR3 reads CASSARGQGLGTQYF. The CDR3 DNA sequence: TGTGCCAGCAGCGCCCGGGGACAGGGTTTGGGGACCCAGTACTTC.

At least ten counts were recorded for this clonotype. The chain joins TRBV5-1 to TRBJ2-7; TRBD1 aligns across 9 bases. Germline V gene data show CDR1 as SGHRS and CDR2 as YFSETQ. V was pared by 0 bases and J by 3 bases, with 1 base of the junction left unmatched. This CDR3 region has 14 residues. The CDR3 loop reads CASSLGQGVYEQYF. The DNA for the CDR3 is TGCGCCAGCAGCTTGGGACAGGGGGTCTACGAGCAGTACTTC.

The chain uses TRBV5-6 and TRBJ2-3; D gene unclear. The germline V gene has CDR1 SGHDT and CDR2 YYEEEE. This CDR3 is built from 15 residues. Between the trimmed V and J ends, which lost 6 bases and 3 bases, there was a span of 17 bases. This CDR3 reads CASTSPILSTDTQYF. As DNA, the CDR3 is TGTGCCAGCACTTCACCGATTCTAAGTACAGATACGCAGTATTTT.

The chain has TRBV20-1 and TRBJ1-2, with a tentative D call TRBD1 (5 bases). Trimming pared 5 bases from V and 8 bases from J, leaving 18 bases between. The length of the CDR3 is 13 residues. Germline values: CDR1 DFQATT, CDR2 SNEGSKA (reference sequence). The CDR3 DNA sequence: TGCAGTGCTCTCGCCGGGAGAACAGGAGGCTACACCTTC. Encoded protein: CSALAGRTGGYTF.

The chain couples TRBV5-1 to TRBJ2-3, with a weak D call TRBD1 (5 bases). This CDR3 spans 13 amino acids. Trimming left V 3 bases short and J 6 bases short, with 11 bases between. Germline V lookup: CDR1 SGHRS, CDR2 YFSETQ. In DNA form, the CDR3 reads TGCGCCAGCAGCTCCCAGCCAGGGGATACGCAGTATTTT. Translation: CASSSQPGDTQYF.

This clonotype was counted many times. V usage is TRBV5-8 and J usage is TRBJ1-5, with no clear D. Trimming took off 3 bases at V and 0 bases at J, with 4 bases between the two ends. The CDR3 runs 13 residues. Germline values: CDR1 SGHTS, CDR2 YDEGEE. The CDR3: CASSSYSNQPQHF. The CDR3 DNA is TGTGCCAGCAGCTCGTATAGCAATCAGCCCCAGCATTTT.

V usage is TRBV18 and J usage is TRBJ2-7; D is unclear. Matching the DNA end better, TRBJ2-5 makes the J call doubtful. Germline V lookup: CDR1 KGHSH, CDR2 LQKENI. The CDR3 runs 14 residues. CDR3 in DNA: TGTGCCAGCTCACCACCGGCAATGCCAGAGACCCAGTACTTC. Its protein product is CASSPPAMPETQYF.

This sequence joins TRBV7-6 and TRBJ2-1, with D perhaps TRBD2 (6 bases). Germline values: CDR1 SGHVS, CDR2 FNYEAQ. The CDR3 spans 17 residues. Trimming left V 5 bases short and J 3 bases short, with 20 bases between. The CDR3, as DNA: TGTGCCAGCAGCCCCCGTTTGGGCGGGGCGCTCTACAATGAGCAGTTCTTC. Translation: CASSPRLGGALYNEQFF.

This chain's CDR3 is CASSTGTGVSPLHF. In DNA, the CDR3 is TGTGCCAGCAGCACCGGGACAGGTGTCTCACCCCTCCACTTT. The rearrangement joins TRBV14 to TRBJ1-6; 8 nucleotides agree with TRBD1. The CDR3 is 14 residues long. Germline V gene data show CDR1 as SGHDN and CDR2 as FVKESK. Trimming removed 5 bases from V and 10 bases from J; junction bases left unmatched: 7.

This clonotype was picked up a small number of times. V gene TRBV29-1 combines with J gene TRBJ2-4, with 8 bases identical to TRBD1. The CDR3 is 15 amino acids. Germline values: CDR1 SQVTM, CDR2 ANQGSEA. The ends lost 2 bases at V and 8 bases at J; junction bases unmatched: 11. CDR3 sequence: CSVESQGANGHIQYF. The CDR3 region has the DNA TGCAGCGTTGAAAGTCAGGGGGCTAATGGGCACATTCAGTACTTC.

The gene calls are TRBV12-3 or TRBV12-4 and TRBJ1-4, with D possibly being TRBD1 (6 bases). V was trimmed by 5 bases and J by 5 bases, leaving 12 bases between them. The CDR3 runs 14 residues. CDR3 coding DNA: TGTGCCAGCAGTCGGACAGTTGAGAATGAAAAACTGTTTTTT. Translation: CASSRTVENEKLFF.

This clonotype was counted between two and nine times. V gene TRBV29-1 combines with J gene TRBJ2-7, with TRBD1 matching over 7 bases. V shed 8 bases and J 2 bases; nucleotides not matched to a gene: 6. The CDR3 covers 12 residues. Germline values: CDR1 SQVTM, CDR2 ANQGSEA. CDR3 DNA sequence: TGCAGCACTCGACAGGGAGCCTACGAGCAGTACTTC. Its translation: CSTRQGAYEQYF.

This clonotype has a handful of counts. V is TRBV20-1 and J is TRBJ2-7; 11 nucleotides match TRBD2. This CDR3 spans 13 amino acids. V gave up 6 bases and J gave up 2 bases; unmatched junction bases: 3. The germline CDR1 and CDR2 sequences are DFQATT and SNEGSKA (reference sequence). Here the CDR3 reads CSAAGLAAYEQYF. In nucleotides, the CDR3 is TGCAGTGCCGCGGGACTAGCGGCCTACGAGCAGTACTTC.

In DNA form, the CDR3 reads TGTGCCAGCAGCTTATCGCGTCTAGCGGGGGGGACTCCGTACTTC. Its protein product is CASSLSRLAGGTPYF. The chain employs TRBV11-2 and TRBJ2-7; TRBD2 aligns across 12 bases. After removal of 2 bases from V and 12 bases from J, the junction contained 11 bases not matched to a gene. Germline V gene sequence: CDR1 SGHAT, CDR2 FQNNGV. The length of the CDR3 is 15 residues.